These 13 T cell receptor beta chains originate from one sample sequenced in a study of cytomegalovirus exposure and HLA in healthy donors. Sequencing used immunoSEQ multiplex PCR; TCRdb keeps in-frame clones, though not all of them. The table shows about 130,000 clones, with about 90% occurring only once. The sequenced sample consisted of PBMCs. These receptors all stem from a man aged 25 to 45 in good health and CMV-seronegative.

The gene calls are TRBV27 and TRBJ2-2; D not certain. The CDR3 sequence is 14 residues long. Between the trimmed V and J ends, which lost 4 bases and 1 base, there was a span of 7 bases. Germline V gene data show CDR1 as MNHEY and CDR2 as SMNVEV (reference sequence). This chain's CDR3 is CASSYLRNTGELFF. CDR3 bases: TGTGCCAGCAGTTACTTACGGAACACCGGGGAGCTGTTTTTT.

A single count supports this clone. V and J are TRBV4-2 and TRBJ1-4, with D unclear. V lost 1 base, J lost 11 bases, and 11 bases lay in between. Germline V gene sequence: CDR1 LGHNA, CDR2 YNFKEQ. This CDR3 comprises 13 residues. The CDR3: CASSQGPGRKLFF. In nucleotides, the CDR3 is TGTGCCAGCAGCCAAGGTCCGGGGAGGAAACTGTTTTTT.

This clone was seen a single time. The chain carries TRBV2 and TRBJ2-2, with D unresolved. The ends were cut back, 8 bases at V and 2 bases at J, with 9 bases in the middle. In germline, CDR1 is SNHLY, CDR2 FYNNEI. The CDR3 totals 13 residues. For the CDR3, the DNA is TGTGCCAGCCACCAGGCCAACACCGGGGAGCTGTTTTTT. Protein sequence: CASHQANTGELFF. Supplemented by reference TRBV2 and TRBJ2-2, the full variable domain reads EPEVTQTPSHQVTQMGQEVILRCVPISNHLYFYWYRQILGQKVEFLVSFYNNEISEKSEIFDDQFSVERPDGSNFTLKIRSTKLEDSAMYFCASHQANTGELFFGEGSRLTVL.

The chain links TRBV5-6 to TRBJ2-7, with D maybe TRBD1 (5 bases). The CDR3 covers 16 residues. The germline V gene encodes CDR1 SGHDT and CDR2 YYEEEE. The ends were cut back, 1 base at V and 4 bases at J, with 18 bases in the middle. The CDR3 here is CASSLRGTRRAYEQYF. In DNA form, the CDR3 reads TGTGCCAGCAGCTTGAGGGGAACCCGCAGAGCATACGAGCAGTACTTC.

The CDR3 nucleotides are TGTGCCAGCAGCTACATGCCGGGACAGTCAAATTCACCCCTCCACTTT. As protein: CASSYMPGQSNSPLHF. This chain links TRBV6-5 with TRBJ1-6; TRBD1 agrees at 7 bases. The CDR3 sequence is 16 residues long. CDR1 MNHEY and CDR2 SVGAGI come from the germline V gene. V lost 6 bases to trimming and J lost 7 bases; unmatched junction nucleotides: 12.

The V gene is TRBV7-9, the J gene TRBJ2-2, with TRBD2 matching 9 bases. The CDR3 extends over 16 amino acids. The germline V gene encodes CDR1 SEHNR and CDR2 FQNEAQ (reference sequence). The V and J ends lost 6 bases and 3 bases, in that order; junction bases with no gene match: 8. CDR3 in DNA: TGTGCCAGCAGTAGATATCTAGCGGGGTACACCGGGGAGCTGTTTTTT. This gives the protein CASSRYLAGYTGELFF.

In DNA form, the CDR3 reads TGTGCCTGGGGCAGGGGGCCGATAGCTTTCTTT. This codes for CAWGRGPIAFF. The V and J genes are TRBV30 and TRBJ1-1; 8 bases map to TRBD1. The CDR3 consists of 11 residues. Germline-derived CDR1 and CDR2 are GTSNPN and SVGIG (reference sequence). Trimming removed 5 bases from V and 10 bases from J; junction bases left unmatched: 6.

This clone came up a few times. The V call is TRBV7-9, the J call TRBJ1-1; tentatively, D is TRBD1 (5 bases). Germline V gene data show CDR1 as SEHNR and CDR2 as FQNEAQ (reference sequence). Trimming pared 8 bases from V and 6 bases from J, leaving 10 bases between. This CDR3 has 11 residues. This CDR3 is CASREGPEAFF. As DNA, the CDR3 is TGTGCCAGCCGGGAGGGACCTGAAGCTTTCTTT.

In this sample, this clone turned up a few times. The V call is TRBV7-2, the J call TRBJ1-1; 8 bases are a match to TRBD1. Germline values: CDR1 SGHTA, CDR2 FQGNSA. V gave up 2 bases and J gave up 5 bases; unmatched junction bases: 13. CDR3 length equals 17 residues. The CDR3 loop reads CASSLMGAGGFGTEAFF. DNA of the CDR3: TGTGCCAGCAGCTTAATGGGAGCAGGGGGCTTCGGAACTGAAGCTTTCTTT.

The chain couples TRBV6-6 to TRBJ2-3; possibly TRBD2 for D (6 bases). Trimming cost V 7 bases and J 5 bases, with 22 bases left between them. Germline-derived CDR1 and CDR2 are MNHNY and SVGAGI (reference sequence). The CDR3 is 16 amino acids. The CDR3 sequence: CASTRIALREEDTQYF. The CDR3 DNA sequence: TGTGCCAGCACCAGGATAGCGCTAAGGGAGGAAGATACGCAGTATTTT.

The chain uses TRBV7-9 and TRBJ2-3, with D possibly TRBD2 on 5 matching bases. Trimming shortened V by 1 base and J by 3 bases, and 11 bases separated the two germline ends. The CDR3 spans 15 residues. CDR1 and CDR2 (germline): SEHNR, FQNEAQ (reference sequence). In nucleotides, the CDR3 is TGTGCCAGCAGCTTAGACCTGAGAGGGACAGATACGCAGTATTTT. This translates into CASSLDLRGTDTQYF.

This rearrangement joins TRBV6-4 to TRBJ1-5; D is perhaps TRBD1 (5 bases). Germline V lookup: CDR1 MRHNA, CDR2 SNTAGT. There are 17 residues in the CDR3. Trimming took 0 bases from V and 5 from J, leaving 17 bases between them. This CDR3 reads CASSDSMSLTDHQPQHF. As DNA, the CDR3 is TGTGCCAGCAGTGACTCGATGTCCCTGACAGATCATCAGCCCCAGCATTTT.

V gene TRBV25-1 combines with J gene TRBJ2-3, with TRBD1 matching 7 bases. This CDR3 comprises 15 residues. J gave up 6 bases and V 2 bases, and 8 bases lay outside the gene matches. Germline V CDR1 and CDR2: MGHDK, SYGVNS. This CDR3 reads CASSEIRGQLDTQYF. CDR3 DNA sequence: TGTGCCAGCAGTGAAATTAGGGGGCAGTTGGATACGCAGTATTTT.